This TCR beta chain is drawn from a study of T cell responses to AZD1222 COVID-19 vaccine. General study results and limits: Epitopes outside B.1.351 and B.1.1.7 mutated regions reportedly drew nearly half of spike TCRs.

CDR3 length: 14 residues. Trimming removed 4 bases at V and 1 base at J, with 9 bases between. Germline CDR1 reads SGHKS; CDR2 reads YYEKEE (reference sequence). Repertoires were generated with immunoSEQ multiplex PCR, while TCRdb's copy carries only in-frame clones and drops some. The sample lists about 150,000 clones, about 86% occurring once. Comments on this clone: What it binds is unknown.

The chain uses TRBV5-5 and TRBJ1-5; no clear D gene. Sequenced material: peripheral blood, taken on day 0 of MenACWY control vaccination. The receptor was derived from an adult in good health. The CDR3 loop is CASSGRQSNQPQHF. CDR3 nucleotide sequence: TGTGCCAGCAGCGGGAGGCAGAGCAATCAGCCCCAGCATTTT.